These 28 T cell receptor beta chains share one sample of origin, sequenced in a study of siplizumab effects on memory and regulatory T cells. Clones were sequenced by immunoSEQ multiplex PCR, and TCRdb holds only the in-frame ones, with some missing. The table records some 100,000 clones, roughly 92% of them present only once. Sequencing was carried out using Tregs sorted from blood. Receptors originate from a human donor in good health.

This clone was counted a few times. CDR3 loop: CASSPYPTGGWEKLFF. In nucleotides, the CDR3 is TGCGCCAGCAGCCCCTATCCGACAGGGGGATGGGAAAAACTGTTTTTT. The chain is built from TRBV4-1 and TRBJ1-4; 9 bases fit TRBD1. V trimming: 4 bases; J trimming: 8 bases; junction bases outside the gene matches: 11. The germline V gene has CDR1 MGHRA and CDR2 YSYEKL. CDR3 length equals 16 residues.

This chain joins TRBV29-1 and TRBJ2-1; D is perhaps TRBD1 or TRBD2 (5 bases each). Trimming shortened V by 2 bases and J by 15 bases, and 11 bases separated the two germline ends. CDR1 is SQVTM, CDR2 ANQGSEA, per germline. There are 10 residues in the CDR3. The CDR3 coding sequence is TGCAGCGTTGAATGGGGGATTCGGTTCTTC. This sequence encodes CSVEWGIRFF.

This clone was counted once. The CDR3 protein is CASSPYVGTVSYNEQFF. The CDR3 DNA reads as TGTGCCAGCAGCCCCTACGTCGGGACTGTCTCTTACAATGAGCAGTTCTTC. This chain joins TRBV14 and TRBJ2-1, with a possible D match to TRBD2 (6 bases). Germline V gene lookup returns CDR1 SGHDN and CDR2 FVKESK. The CDR3 contains 17 residues. Trimming cost V 4 bases and J 4 bases, with 20 bases left between them.

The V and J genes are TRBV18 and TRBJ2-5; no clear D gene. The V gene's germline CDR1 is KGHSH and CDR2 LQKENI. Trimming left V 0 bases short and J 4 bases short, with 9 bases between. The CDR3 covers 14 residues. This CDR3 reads CASSPPPAAETQYF. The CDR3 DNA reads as TGTGCCAGCTCACCACCGCCCGCCGCAGAGACCCAGTACTTC.

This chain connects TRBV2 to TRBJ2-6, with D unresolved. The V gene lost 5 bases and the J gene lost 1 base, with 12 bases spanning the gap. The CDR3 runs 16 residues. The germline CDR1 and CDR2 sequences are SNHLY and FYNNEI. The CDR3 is CASSRLGISGANVLTF. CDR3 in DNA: TGTGCCAGCAGTCGGCTTGGGATTTCTGGGGCCAACGTCCTGACTTTC.

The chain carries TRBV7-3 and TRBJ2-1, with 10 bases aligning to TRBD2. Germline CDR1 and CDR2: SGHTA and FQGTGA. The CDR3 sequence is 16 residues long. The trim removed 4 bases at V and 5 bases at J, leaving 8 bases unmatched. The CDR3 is CASSYDRLAGHNEQFF. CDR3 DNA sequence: TGTGCCAGCAGCTATGACCGACTAGCGGGCCACAATGAGCAGTTCTTC.

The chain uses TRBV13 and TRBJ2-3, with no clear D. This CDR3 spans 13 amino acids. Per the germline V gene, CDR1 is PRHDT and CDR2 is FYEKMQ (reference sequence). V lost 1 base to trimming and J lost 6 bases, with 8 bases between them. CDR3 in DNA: TGTGCCAGCAGCTTAGAGTCAACGGATACGCAGTATTTT. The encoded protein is CASSLESTDTQYF.

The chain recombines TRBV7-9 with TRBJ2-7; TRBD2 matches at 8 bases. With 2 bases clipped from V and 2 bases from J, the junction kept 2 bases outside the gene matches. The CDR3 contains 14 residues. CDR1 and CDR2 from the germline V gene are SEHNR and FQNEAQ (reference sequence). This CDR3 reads CASSLQRGTYEQYF. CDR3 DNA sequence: TGTGCCAGCAGCTTACAGCGGGGGACCTACGAGCAGTACTTC.

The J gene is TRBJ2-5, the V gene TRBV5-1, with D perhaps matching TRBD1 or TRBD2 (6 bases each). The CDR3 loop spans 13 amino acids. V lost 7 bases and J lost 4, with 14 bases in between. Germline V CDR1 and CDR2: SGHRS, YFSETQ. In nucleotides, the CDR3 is TGCGCCAGCTCTCCGGGGGCCGGAGAGACCCAGTACTTC. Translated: CASSPGAGETQYF.

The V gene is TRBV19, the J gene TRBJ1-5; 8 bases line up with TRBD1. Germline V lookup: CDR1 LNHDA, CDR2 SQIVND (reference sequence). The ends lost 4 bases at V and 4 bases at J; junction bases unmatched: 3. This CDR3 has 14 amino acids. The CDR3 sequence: CASSTDRGNQPQHF. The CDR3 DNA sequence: TGTGCCAGTAGTACTGACAGGGGAAATCAGCCCCAGCATTTT.

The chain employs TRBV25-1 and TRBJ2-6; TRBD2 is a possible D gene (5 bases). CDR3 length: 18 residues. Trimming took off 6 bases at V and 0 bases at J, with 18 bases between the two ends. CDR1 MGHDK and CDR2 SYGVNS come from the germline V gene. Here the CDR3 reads CASSSTGYLSSGANVLTF. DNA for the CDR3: TGTGCCAGCAGCTCGACGGGGTATCTAAGCTCTGGGGCCAACGTCCTGACTTTC.

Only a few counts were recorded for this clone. CDR3 protein: CASSLGPGQGGWEQYF. DNA for the CDR3: TGTGCCAGCAGCCTGGGGCCGGGACAGGGTGGATGGGAGCAGTACTTC. The chain couples TRBV5-6 to TRBJ2-7; 9 bases line up with TRBD1. The CDR3 runs 16 residues. V shed 4 bases, J shed 7 bases, and the junction held 15 bases outside the gene matches. CDR1 is SGHDT, CDR2 YYEEEE, per germline.

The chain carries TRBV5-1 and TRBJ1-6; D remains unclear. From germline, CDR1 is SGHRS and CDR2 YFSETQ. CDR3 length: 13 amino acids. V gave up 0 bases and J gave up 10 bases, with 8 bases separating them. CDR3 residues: CASSLAPYSPLHF. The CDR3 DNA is TGCGCCAGCAGCTTGGCCCCGTACTCACCCCTCCACTTT.

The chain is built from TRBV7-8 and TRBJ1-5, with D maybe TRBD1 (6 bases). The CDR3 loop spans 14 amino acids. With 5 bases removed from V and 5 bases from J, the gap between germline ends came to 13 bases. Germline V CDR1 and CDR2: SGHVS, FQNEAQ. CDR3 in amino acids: CASSREDRYQPQHF. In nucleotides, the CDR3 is TGTGCCAGCAGCCGCGAGGACAGATATCAGCCCCAGCATTTT.

In DNA, the CDR3 is TGTGCCAGCAGTGATCGGGCTTGGGGCACAGATACGCAGTATTTT. Translated, it gives CASSDRAWGTDTQYF. V usage is TRBV25-1 and J usage is TRBJ2-3; D ambiguous. Germline V lookup: CDR1 MGHDK, CDR2 SYGVNS. This CDR3 has 15 amino acids. V lost 3 bases to trimming and J lost 1 base, with 11 bases between them. Supplemented by reference TRBV25-1 and TRBJ2-3, the full variable domain reads EADIYQTPRYLVIGTGKKITLECSQTMGHDKMYWYQQDPGMELHLIHYSYGVNSTEKGDLSSESTVSRIRTEHFPLTLESARPSHTSQYLCASSDRAWGTDTQYFGPGTRLTVL.

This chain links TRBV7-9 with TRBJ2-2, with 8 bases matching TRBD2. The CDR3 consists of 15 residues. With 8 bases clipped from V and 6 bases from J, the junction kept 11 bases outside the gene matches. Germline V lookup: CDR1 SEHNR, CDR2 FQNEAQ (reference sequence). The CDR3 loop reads CASDLAGRVSGELFF. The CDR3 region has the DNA TGTGCCAGCGACTTGGCCGGGAGGGTGTCCGGGGAGCTGTTTTTT.

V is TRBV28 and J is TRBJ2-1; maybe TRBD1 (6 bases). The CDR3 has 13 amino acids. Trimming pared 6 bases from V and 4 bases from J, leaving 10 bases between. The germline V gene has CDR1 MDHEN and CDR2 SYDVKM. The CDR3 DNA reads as TGTGCCAGCAGACAGGGAATATACAATGAGCAGTTCTTC. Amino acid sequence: CASRQGIYNEQFF.

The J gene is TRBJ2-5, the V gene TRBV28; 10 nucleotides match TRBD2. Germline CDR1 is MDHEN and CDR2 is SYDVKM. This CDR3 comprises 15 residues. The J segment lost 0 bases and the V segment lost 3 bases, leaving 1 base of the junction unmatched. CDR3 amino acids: CASSFSGGNQETQYF. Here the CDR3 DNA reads TGTGCCAGCAGTTTTAGCGGGGGGAACCAAGAGACCCAGTACTTC.

The CDR3 reads CASSIMWAGANVLTF. In nucleotides, the CDR3 is TGTGCCAGTAGTATAATGTGGGCTGGGGCCAACGTCCTGACTTTC. The J gene is TRBJ2-6, the V gene TRBV19; the D is unclear. V was clipped by 2 bases and J by 2 bases, with 7 bases between them. The CDR3 sequence is 15 residues long. CDR1 and CDR2 (germline): LNHDA, SQIVND (reference sequence).

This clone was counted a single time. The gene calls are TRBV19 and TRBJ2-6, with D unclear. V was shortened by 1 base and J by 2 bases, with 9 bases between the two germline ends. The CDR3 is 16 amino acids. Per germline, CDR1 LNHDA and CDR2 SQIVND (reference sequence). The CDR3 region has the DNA TGTGCCAGTAGTATAGGACGGAGAGCTGGGGCCAACGTCCTGACTTTC. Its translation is CASSIGRRAGANVLTF.

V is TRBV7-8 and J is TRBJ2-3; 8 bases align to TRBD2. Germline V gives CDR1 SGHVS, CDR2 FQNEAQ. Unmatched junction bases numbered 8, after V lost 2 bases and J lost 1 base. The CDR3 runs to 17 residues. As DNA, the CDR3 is TGTGCCAGCAGCTTATCCAGCGGGAGTAAGGGCACAGATACGCAGTATTTT. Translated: CASSLSSGSKGTDTQYF.

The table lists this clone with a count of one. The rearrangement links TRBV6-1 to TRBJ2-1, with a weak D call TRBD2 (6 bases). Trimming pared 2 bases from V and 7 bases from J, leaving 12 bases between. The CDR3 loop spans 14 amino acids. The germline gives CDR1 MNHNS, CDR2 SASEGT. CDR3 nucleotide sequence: TGTGCCAGCAGTGAACAAGGGACTTCGAATGAGCAGTTCTTC. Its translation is CASSEQGTSNEQFF.

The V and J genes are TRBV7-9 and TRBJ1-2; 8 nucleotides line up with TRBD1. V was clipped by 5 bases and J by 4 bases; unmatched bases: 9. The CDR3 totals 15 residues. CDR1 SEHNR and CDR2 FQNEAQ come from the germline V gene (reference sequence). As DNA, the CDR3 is TGTGCCAGCAGCCAGGACAGGGCCAACTCCTATGGCTACACCTTC. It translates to CASSQDRANSYGYTF.

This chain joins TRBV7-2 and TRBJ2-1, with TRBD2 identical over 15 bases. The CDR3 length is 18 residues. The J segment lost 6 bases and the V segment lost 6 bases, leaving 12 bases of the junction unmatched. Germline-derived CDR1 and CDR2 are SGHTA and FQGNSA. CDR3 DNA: TGTGCCAGCAGACGAAAGCTAGGGACTAGCGGGAGGTTCAATGAGCAGTTCTTC. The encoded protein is CASRRKLGTSGRFNEQFF.

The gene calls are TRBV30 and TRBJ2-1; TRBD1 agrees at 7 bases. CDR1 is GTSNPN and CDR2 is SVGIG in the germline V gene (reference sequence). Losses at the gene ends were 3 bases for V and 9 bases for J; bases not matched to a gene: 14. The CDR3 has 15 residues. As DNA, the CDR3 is TGTGCCTGGAGAAAAGTAGCCAGGGGGAGTAGTGAGCAGTTCTTC. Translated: CAWRKVARGSSEQFF. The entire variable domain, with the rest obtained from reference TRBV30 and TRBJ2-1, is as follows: SQTIHQWPATLVQPVGSPLSLECTVEGTSNPNLYWYRQAAGRGLQLLFYSVGIGQISSEVPQNLSASRPQDRQFILSSKKLLLSDSGFYLCAWRKVARGSSEQFFGPGTRLTVL.

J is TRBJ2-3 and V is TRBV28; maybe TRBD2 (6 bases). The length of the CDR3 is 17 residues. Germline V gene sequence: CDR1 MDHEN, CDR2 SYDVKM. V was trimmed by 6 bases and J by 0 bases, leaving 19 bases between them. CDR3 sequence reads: CASSLTLAEESTDTQYF. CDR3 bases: TGTGCCAGCAGCCTGACATTAGCGGAGGAAAGCACAGATACGCAGTATTTT.

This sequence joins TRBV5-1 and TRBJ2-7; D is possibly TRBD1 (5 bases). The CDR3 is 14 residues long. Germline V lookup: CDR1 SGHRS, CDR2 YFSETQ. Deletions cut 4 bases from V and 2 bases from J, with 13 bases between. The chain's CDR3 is CASSRPGSTYEQYF. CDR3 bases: TGCGCCAGCAGCCGGCCAGGGTCCACCTACGAGCAGTACTTC.

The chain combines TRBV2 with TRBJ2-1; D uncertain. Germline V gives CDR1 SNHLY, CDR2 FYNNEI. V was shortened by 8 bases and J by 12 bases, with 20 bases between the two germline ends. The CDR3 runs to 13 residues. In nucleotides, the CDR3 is TGTGCCAGCCGCGCATACCCCAGAGCTGGGCAGTTCTTC. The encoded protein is CASRAYPRAGQFF. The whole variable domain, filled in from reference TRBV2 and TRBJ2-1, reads EPEVTQTPSHQVTQMGQEVILRCVPISNHLYFYWYRQILGQKVEFLVSFYNNEISEKSEIFDDQFSVERPDGSNFTLKIRSTKLEDSAMYFCASRAYPRAGQFFGPGTRLTVL.